Presented here are 8 T cell receptor beta chains from one specimen sequenced in a study of T cell changes during pregnancy in multiple sclerosis. The protocol was immunoSEQ multiplex PCR, while the TCRdb copy is restricted to in-frame clones and leaves out a portion. The data show 55,000 to 75,000 clones, 91% seen once. The material was peripheral blood, obtained after pregnancy. These TCRs come from a female donor in good health, enrolled as a control in a pregnancy study.

The chain carries TRBV2 and TRBJ2-7; D not certain. The CDR3 is 13 amino acids. In germline, CDR1 is SNHLY, CDR2 FYNNEI. Trimming shortened V by 3 bases and J by 1 base, and 7 bases separated the two germline ends. The CDR3 reads CASSDDISYEQYF. CDR3 nucleotide sequence: TGTGCCAGCAGTGATGACATTTCCTACGAGCAGTACTTC.

The rearrangement joins TRBV5-6 to TRBJ1-6; the match to TRBD1 covers 8 bases. V trimming: 4 bases; J trimming: 10 bases; junction bases outside the gene matches: 7. The CDR3 is 14 residues long. CDR1 is SGHDT, CDR2 YYEEEE, per germline. CDR3 nucleotides: TGTGCCAGCAGCATCAGGGGGCGAGGATCACCCCTCCACTTT. As protein: CASSIRGRGSPLHF.

V and J are TRBV7-8 and TRBJ1-2; no clear D. Trimming took off 2 bases at V and 2 bases at J, with 6 bases between the two ends. The germline CDR1 and CDR2 sequences are SGHVS and FQNEAQ. CDR3 size: 13 residues. The CDR3 spells CASSLRLNYGYTF. Here the CDR3 DNA reads TGTGCCAGCAGCTTACGACTAAACTATGGCTACACCTTC.

This clone occurred once. CDR3 region: CASSRAPRRTEAFF. Here the CDR3 DNA reads TGTGCCAGCAGTCGTGCCCCAAGGAGGACTGAAGCTTTCTTT. The chain uses TRBV5-6 and TRBJ1-1; D is unresolved. This CDR3 region has 14 residues. Germline V gives CDR1 SGHDT, CDR2 YYEEEE. V shed 5 bases and J shed 5 bases, with 16 bases lying between them.

The genes are TRBV11-2 and TRBJ1-1, with TRBD1 matching over 7 bases. CDR3 length equals 16 residues. Trimming took 1 base from V and 2 from J; bases not matched to a gene: 7. CDR1 SGHAT and CDR2 FQNNGV come from the germline V gene. Here the CDR3 DNA reads TGTGCCAGCAGCTTAGCACAGGGGATGGTCAACACTGAAGCTTTCTTT. It encodes CASSLAQGMVNTEAFF. Drawing the rest from reference TRBV11-2 and TRBJ1-1, the complete variable domain is EAGVAQSPRYKIIEKRQSVAFWCNPISGHATLYWYQQILGQGPKLLIQFQNNGVVDDSQLPKDRFSAERLKGVDSTLKIQPAKLEDSAVYLCASSLAQGMVNTEAFFGQGTRLTVV.

The chain has TRBV9 and TRBJ2-5; D gene ambiguous. In germline, CDR1 is SGDLS, CDR2 YYNGEE. The CDR3 is made up of 12 amino acids. V was trimmed by 0 bases and J by 7 bases, leaving 7 bases between them. The CDR3 loop reads CASSVVGGTQYF. DNA of the CDR3: TGTGCCAGCAGCGTAGTAGGCGGGACCCAGTACTTC.

This rearrangement joins TRBV6-6 to TRBJ1-1, with no clear D. Germline-derived CDR1 and CDR2 are MNHNY and SVGAGI (reference sequence). There are 13 residues in the CDR3. Deletions cut 0 bases from V and 4 bases from J, with 6 bases between. The CDR3: CASSYSSFTEAFF. The CDR3 DNA reads as TGTGCCAGCAGTTACTCGTCGTTCACTGAAGCTTTCTTT.

This clone was seen just once. The rearrangement links TRBV7-2 to TRBJ1-3; D remains unclear. Germline CDR1 is SGHTA and CDR2 is FQGNSA. This CDR3 comprises 16 residues. With 1 base removed from V and 1 base from J, the gap between germline ends came to 11 bases. For the CDR3, the DNA is TGTGCCAGCAGCTTAGAAGCTGTCGGGTCTGGAAACACCATATATTTT. Protein: CASSLEAVGSGNTIYF.